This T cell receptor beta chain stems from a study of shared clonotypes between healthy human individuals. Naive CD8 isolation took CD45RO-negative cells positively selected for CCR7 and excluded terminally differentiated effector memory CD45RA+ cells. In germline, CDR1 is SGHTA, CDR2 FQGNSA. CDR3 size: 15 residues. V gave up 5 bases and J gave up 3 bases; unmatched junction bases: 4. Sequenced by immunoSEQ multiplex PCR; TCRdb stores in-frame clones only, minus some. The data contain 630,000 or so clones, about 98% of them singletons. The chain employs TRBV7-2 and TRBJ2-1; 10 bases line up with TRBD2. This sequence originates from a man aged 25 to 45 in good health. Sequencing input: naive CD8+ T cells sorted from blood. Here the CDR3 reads CASSRGTSDYNEQFF. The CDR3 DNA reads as TGTGCCAGCAGCCGCGGGACTAGCGACTACAATGAGCAGTTCTTC. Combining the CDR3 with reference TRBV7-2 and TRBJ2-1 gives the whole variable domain GAGVSQSPSNKVTEKGKDVELRCDPISGHTALYWYRQSLGQGLEFLIYFQGNSAPDKSGLPSDRFSAERTGGSVSTLTIQRTQQEDSAVYLCASSRGTSDYNEQFFGPGTRLTVL.